Below, 18 T cell receptor beta chains from the same sample are listed, as sequenced in a study of beta chain features in type 1 diabetes. Antigens for these TCRs are unknown. Expressed TCRB transcripts got sequenced, as all isolated RNA was reverse transcribed. The table came from immunoSEQ multiplex PCR; TCRdb's copy has only in-frame clones and leaves some out. The sample gives some 330,000 clones, about 12% of which show up once; 0.0085% to 0.012% is in the top ten. Study-wide results and limits: Moderately but significantly shorter TCRB CDR3s were found in Type 1 diabetes patients in all four CD4+ subsets.

Sequencing used naive CD4+ T cells from blood. All receptors derive from a woman under 30 with type 1 diabetes.

The chain has TRBV28 and TRBJ2-7; tentatively, D is TRBD1 (5 bases). V was shortened by 0 bases and J by 7 bases, with 13 bases between the two germline ends. The CDR3 totals 14 residues. The germline V gene has CDR1 MDHEN and CDR2 SYDVKM. CDR3 in DNA: TGTGCCAGCAGTTTATGGGCCAGGGATTATGAGCAGTACTTC. Translated: CASSLWARDYEQYF.

The chain is built from TRBV7-2 and TRBJ2-5, with 10 nucleotides matching TRBD2. The V gene's germline CDR1 is SGHTA and CDR2 FQGNSA. The CDR3 spans 14 residues. The trim removed 5 bases at V and 5 bases at J, leaving 5 bases unmatched. CDR3: CASSELAGLETQYF. In DNA, the CDR3 is TGTGCCAGCAGCGAACTAGCGGGACTTGAGACCCAGTACTTC. The complete variable domain, with remaining parts taken from reference TRBV7-2 and TRBJ2-5, reads GAGVSQSPSNKVTEKGKDVELRCDPISGHTALYWYRQSLGQGLEFLIYFQGNSAPDKSGLPSDRFSAERTGGSVSTLTIQRTQQEDSAVYLCASSELAGLETQYFGPGTRLLVL.

The gene calls are TRBV11-2 and TRBJ2-3, with TRBD1 as a possible D gene (6 bases). Germline V gene data show CDR1 as SGHAT and CDR2 as FQNNGV. The CDR3 is made up of 19 amino acids. V dropped 0 bases and J dropped 0 bases, with 19 bases sitting between them. CDR3 residues: CASSLEAAGATTSTDTQYF. The DNA of the CDR3 is TGTGCCAGCAGCTTAGAGGCGGCAGGGGCGACGACTAGCACAGATACGCAGTATTTT.

In its sample, this clone was seen a few times. The chain is built from TRBV28 and TRBJ2-5, with D tentatively TRBD2 (6 bases). Germline values: CDR1 MDHEN, CDR2 SYDVKM. The germline V and J ends were trimmed by 8 bases and 0 bases, with 10 bases remaining between them. CDR3 length: 13 residues. The CDR3 here is CASLEGHQETQYF. Here the CDR3 DNA reads TGTGCCAGCTTGGAGGGCCACCAAGAGACCCAGTACTTC.

The rearrangement uses TRBV4-1 and TRBJ2-5; D gene uncertain. V was shortened by 2 bases and J by 7 bases, with 5 bases between the two germline ends. Germline CDR1 is MGHRA and CDR2 is YSYEKL. The CDR3 spans 11 residues. CDR3 sequence reads: CASSQTGTQYF. The DNA for the CDR3 is TGCGCCAGCAGCCAAACCGGGACCCAGTACTTC.

The chain employs TRBV29-1 and TRBJ2-7; 9 bases align to TRBD2. The CDR3 is 14 residues long. The germline CDR1 and CDR2 sequences are SQVTM and ANQGSEA. With 2 bases clipped from V and 2 bases from J, the junction kept 4 bases outside the gene matches. The chain's CDR3 is CSVEYSGGPYEQYF. CDR3 sequence (DNA): TGCAGCGTTGAATATAGCGGGGGACCCTACGAGCAGTACTTC.

Only a few counts were recorded for this clone. The rearrangement uses TRBV5-1 and TRBJ2-7; weak D call: TRBD2 (5 bases). Germline values: CDR1 SGHRS, CDR2 YFSETQ. CDR3 size: 12 residues. The V end was cut by 4 bases, the J end by 7 bases, with 12 bases between. CDR3 sequence (DNA): TGCGCCAGCAGCCTCACATCGGGGGAGCAGTACTTC. Residues: CASSLTSGEQYF.

In this sample, this clone turned up a few times. The chain joins TRBV7-9 to TRBJ2-6; 8 bases map to TRBD1. The V gene's germline CDR1 is SEHNR and CDR2 FQNEAQ (reference sequence). The CDR3 is 19 residues long. With V trimmed by 4 bases and J by 0 bases, 11 bases remained unmatched. The CDR3 protein is CASSSTRPGQDSGANVLTF. The CDR3 DNA reads as TGTGCCAGCAGCTCAACCCGACCGGGACAGGACTCTGGGGCCAACGTCCTGACTTTC.

This rearrangement joins TRBV5-6 to TRBJ2-3; D perhaps matches TRBD2 (6 bases). Trimming cost V 7 bases and J 4 bases, with 10 bases left between them. CDR1 is SGHDT, CDR2 YYEEEE, per germline. The CDR3 loop spans 12 amino acids. In DNA form, the CDR3 reads TGTGCCAGCGAGGGACTTGCAGATACGCAGTATTTT. Protein: CASEGLADTQYF.

Only a few counts were recorded for this clone. A read error may account for a junction end that differs from germline. The CDR3 DNA sequence: TGTGCCATCAGTGAGTCACAGGGTAGCCTCTTC. This sequence encodes CAISESQGSLF. This chain links TRBV10-3 with TRBJ2-1; D is possibly TRBD1 (6 bases). The CDR3 spans 11 residues. The V gene's germline CDR1 is ENHRY and CDR2 SYGVKD.

This clone was seen only a few times. The V and J genes are TRBV7-2 and TRBJ2-7; 7 bases line up with TRBD1. V gave up 1 base and J gave up 1 base; unmatched junction bases: 4. This CDR3 region has 15 residues. Germline V gene data show CDR1 as SGHTA and CDR2 as FQGNSA. The CDR3 loop reads CASSLGPDRSYEQYF. The CDR3 DNA follows: TGTGCCAGCAGCTTAGGTCCGGACAGGTCCTACGAGCAGTACTTC.

In this sample, this clone turned up a few times. J is TRBJ2-7 and V is TRBV9; 10 positions agree with TRBD1. The CDR3 totals 14 residues. Looked up from germline, CDR1 is SGDLS and CDR2 is YYNGEE. V shed 3 bases, J shed 2 bases, and the junction held 2 bases outside the gene matches. DNA of the CDR3: TGTGCCAGCAGCGCGGGACAGGGGACCTACGAGCAGTACTTC. Translated, it gives CASSAGQGTYEQYF.

This clone came up a few times. The genes are TRBV19 and TRBJ2-1; D may be TRBD1 (5 bases). Germline values: CDR1 LNHDA, CDR2 SQIVND (reference sequence). Trimming took off 4 bases at V and 6 bases at J, with 7 bases between the two ends. The CDR3 contains 12 residues. The CDR3 DNA sequence: TGTGCCAGTAGTACCCAGGGCAATGAGCAGTTCTTC. It translates to CASSTQGNEQFF.

This clone was seen more than once but under ten times. The J gene is TRBJ2-7, the V gene TRBV7-9, with D possibly being TRBD1 (6 bases). The CDR3 loop spans 15 amino acids. V lost 3 bases and J lost 2, with 14 bases in between. Per germline, CDR1 SEHNR and CDR2 FQNEAQ (reference sequence). As DNA, the CDR3 is TGTGCCAGCAGCTTTGCTTGGACAGACACCTACGAGCAGTACTTC. Translated, it gives CASSFAWTDTYEQYF.

This clone came up a few times. This chain connects TRBV28 to TRBJ2-1, with D unresolved. The CDR3 has 14 residues. CDR1 is MDHEN, CDR2 SYDVKM, per germline. V gave up 6 bases and J gave up 2 bases, with 11 bases separating them. This chain's CDR3 is CASRMAEAYNEQFF. The DNA of the CDR3 is TGTGCCAGCAGGATGGCCGAAGCCTACAATGAGCAGTTCTTC.

J is TRBJ2-3 and V is TRBV29-1; 12 nucleotides line up with TRBD2. This CDR3 is 16 amino acids long. V trimming: 3 bases; J trimming: 4 bases; junction bases outside the gene matches: 8. Germline assignment: CDR1 SQVTM and CDR2 ANQGSEA. This chain's CDR3 is CSVERLAGEGADTQYF. CDR3 nucleotides: TGCAGCGTTGAGAGACTAGCGGGAGAAGGGGCAGATACGCAGTATTTT.

There are a few counts of this clone. The chain employs TRBV6-5 and TRBJ1-5; maybe TRBD1 (6 bases). CDR3 length: 15 amino acids. The V and J ends lost 4 bases and 3 bases respectively, with 13 bases between them. The germline CDR1 and CDR2 sequences are MNHEY and SVGAGI. For the CDR3, the DNA is TGTGCCAGCAGTTCCGACAGGCGGATCAATCAGCCCCAGCATTTT. As protein: CASSSDRRINQPQHF.

This clone was seen more than once but under ten times. The CDR3, as DNA: TGTGCCACCGGCGGGCGATATAATTCACCCCTCCACTTT. Residues: CATGGRYNSPLHF. The chain couples TRBV19 to TRBJ1-6; the D is unclear. CDR1 is LNHDA and CDR2 is SQIVND in the germline V gene (reference sequence). Trimming removed 10 bases at V and 4 bases at J, with 11 bases between. This CDR3 is built from 13 residues.